This is a list of T cell receptor beta chains from one sample in a study of CD8 T cells in ankylosing spondylitis. TCRdb redid the calling of the 5' RACE reads with MiXCR, one entry per CDR3 protein. The sample has more than 60,000 distinct CDR3 sequences; approximately 6% are singletons. The material sequenced was synovial fluid, either unsorted or a sorted T cell fraction (not recorded which). These receptors were collected from a male donor with ankylosing spondylitis. CDR3s include the opening cysteine and the closing phenylalanine or tryptophan. A D gene is named only where the DNA matches it firmly. Part of the rows lack a size; the others show once, few, many or a class for expanded clones.

few,TRBD2,TRBV18,TRBJ2-1,TGTGCCAGCTCCCCCACTAGCGCGTCCTACAATGAGCAGTTCTTC,CASSPTSASYNEQFF
NA,NA,TRBV6-5,TRBJ2-7,TGTGCCAGCTGCAGCGAGCAGTACTTC,CASCSEQYF
many,NA,TRBV5-6,TRBJ1-1,TGTGCCAGCAGCCCCCCCGGGTGGAGTGGGGACACTGAAGCTTTCTTT,CASSPPGWSGDTEAFF
medium-sized,NA,TRBV25-1,TRBJ2-2,TGTGCCAGCAGTCGTGAACGGAACAACACCGGGGAGCTGTTTTTT,CASSRERNNTGELFF
many,NA,TRBV29-1,TRBJ2-6,TGCAGCGTTGCAGGGTCTGGGGCCAACGTCCTGACTTTC,CSVAGSGANVLTF
many,NA,TRBV28,TRBJ2-7,TGTGCCAGCAGCCAGACCTACGAGCAGTACTTC,CASSQTYEQYF
few,NA,TRBV7-2,TRBJ1-5,TGTGCCAGCAGGTTGGGGGATTCAAGGCCCCAGCATTTT,CASRLGDSRPQHF
many,NA,TRBV25-1,TRBJ2-2,TGTGCCAGCAGGGACCACCAAAACACCGGGGAGCTGTTTTTT,CASRDHQNTGELFF
many,NA,TRBV29-1,TRBJ1-1,TGCAGCGTTGAAGAAGGGGTTGGGGATACTGAAGCTTTCTTT,CSVEEGVGDTEAFF
many,NA,TRBV6-1,TRBJ1-1,TGTGCCAGCAGCGGGCAGGGACTACTGAACACTGAAGCTTTCTTT,CASSGQGLLNTEAFF
many,NA,TRBV5-1,TRBJ2-7,TGCGCCAGCAACGCCGGGATTACCTACGAGCAGTACTTC,CASNAGITYEQYF
NA,TRBD2,TRBV7-3,TRBJ2-3,TGTGCCAGCAGCTTATGGACTAGCGGGAAATATAGCACAGATACGCAGTATTTT,CASSLWTSGKYSTDTQYF
many,TRBD2,TRBV5-1,TRBJ2-1,TGCGCCAGCAGCTTCCGAGGCGGGAGCTCCTACAATGAGCAGTTCTTC,CASSFRGGSSYNEQFF
NA,TRBD2,TRBV15,TRBJ2-3,TGTGCCACCAGCAGAGATCTAGCGGGAGGGCAAAATACGCAGTATTTT,CATSRDLAGGQNTQYF
many,NA,TRBV5-1,TRBJ1-2,TGCGCCAGCAGCTTGGACGGAGGGAGCTATGGCTACACCTTC,CASSLDGGSYGYTF
NA,TRBD2,TRBV20-1,TRBJ2-6,TGCAGTGCGCCAGTAGCGGGTGCTGGGGCCAACGTCCTGACTTTC,CSAPVAGAGANVLTF
many,TRBD2,TRBV5-1,TRBJ2-7,TGCGCCAGCAGCTTGGAACTAGCGGGACGAGGTAACGAGCAGTACTTC,CASSLELAGRGNEQYF
few,NA,TRBV28,TRBJ1-4,TGTGCCAGCAGTTTAGAGGGGATGGATGAAAAACTGTTTTTT,CASSLEGMDEKLFF
many,TRBD2,TRBV20-1,TRBJ2-3,TGCAGTGCTAGAGATCTCCTAGCGGGGTGGGCAGATACGCAGTATTTT,CSARDLLAGWADTQYF
NA,NA,TRBV5-6,TRBJ2-5,TGTGCCAGCAGCTCGAGTTTCACCGGGCCTCAAGAGACCCAGTACTTC,CASSSSFTGPQETQYF
many,TRBD2,TRBV6-2/TRBV6-3,TRBJ2-7,TGTGCCAGCAGTTACGTCGCAGGGAGGGGGCAGTACTTC,CASSYVAGRGQYF
few,NA,TRBV5-1,TRBJ2-2,TGCGCCAGCAGCCCCCACGGCGGCTTCGAAACCGGGGAGCTGTTTTTT,CASSPHGGFETGELFF
many,NA,TRBV7-2,TRBJ1-1,TGTGCCAGCAGCCCCCAACTGGGCACTGAAGCTTTCTTT,CASSPQLGTEAFF
many,NA,TRBV5-6,TRBJ2-5,TGTGCCAGCAGCTTGGGGGCTAGTTTGGAGACCCAGTACTTC,CASSLGASLETQYF
many,NA,TRBV2,TRBJ2-6,TGTGCCAGCAGCACCAATTCGGCCGGGGCCAACGTCCTGACTTTC,CASSTNSAGANVLTF
many,NA,TRBV20-1,TRBJ1-1,TGCAGTGCTAGGGGGGGTCTTTCTGAAGCTTTCTTT,CSARGGLSEAFF
NA,TRBD1,TRBV6-1,TRBJ2-7,TGTGCCAGCAAGCTAGGGGGGACAGGGGCCTCCTACGAGCAGTACTTC,CASKLGGTGASYEQYF
many,NA,TRBV29-1,TRBJ1-1,TGCAGCGTTGGGACGGCCGAAGCTTTCTTT,CSVGTAEAFF
NA,TRBD2,TRBV6-2/TRBV6-3,TRBJ2-1,TGTGCCAGCAGTTACTCGAGGACTAGACTTAGCGAGCAGTTCTTC,CASSYSRTRLSEQFF
many,TRBD1,TRBV7-2,TRBJ2-7,TGTGCCAGCAGCCCACAGGGGGCTAGCTCCTACGAGCAGTACTTC,CASSPQGASSYEQYF
many,NA,TRBV7-2,TRBJ2-2,TGTGCCAGCAGTTACAGGATTAACACCGGGGAGCTGTTTTTT,CASSYRINTGELFF
many,TRBD2,TRBV6-2/TRBV6-3,TRBJ2-1,TGTGCCAGCAGTTACCGTCTAGCGGGGAGTTACAATGAGCAGTTCTTC,CASSYRLAGSYNEQFF
few,NA,TRBV2,TRBJ2-7,TGTGCCAGCGGGCCGACGTACGAGCAGTACTTC,CASGPTYEQYF
many,TRBD1,TRBV29-1,TRBJ2-6,TGCAGCGTTGGACAGGGAAATTTTGCTGGGGCCAACGTCCTGACTTTC,CSVGQGNFAGANVLTF
many,NA,TRBV7-2,TRBJ1-4,TGTGCCAGCAGTCCCGACCCCGAAGCAAAACTGTTTTTT,CASSPDPEAKLFF
NA,NA,TRBV6-5,TRBJ2-3,TGTGCCAGCAGTTACTCGGGGAAGGGGGATACGCAGTATTTT,CASSYSGKGDTQYF